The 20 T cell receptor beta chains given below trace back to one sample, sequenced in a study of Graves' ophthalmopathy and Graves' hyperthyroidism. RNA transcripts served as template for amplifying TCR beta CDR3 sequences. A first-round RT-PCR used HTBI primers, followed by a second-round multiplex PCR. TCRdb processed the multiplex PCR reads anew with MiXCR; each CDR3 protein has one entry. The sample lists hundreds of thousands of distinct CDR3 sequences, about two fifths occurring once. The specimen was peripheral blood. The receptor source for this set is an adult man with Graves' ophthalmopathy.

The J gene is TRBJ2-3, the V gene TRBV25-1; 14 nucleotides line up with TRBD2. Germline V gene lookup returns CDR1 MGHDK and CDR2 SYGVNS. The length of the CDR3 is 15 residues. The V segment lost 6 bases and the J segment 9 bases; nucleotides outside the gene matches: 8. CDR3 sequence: CASSLPGTSGRTQYF. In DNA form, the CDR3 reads TGTGCCAGCAGCTTGCCCGGGACTAGCGGGAGAACGCAGTATTTT.

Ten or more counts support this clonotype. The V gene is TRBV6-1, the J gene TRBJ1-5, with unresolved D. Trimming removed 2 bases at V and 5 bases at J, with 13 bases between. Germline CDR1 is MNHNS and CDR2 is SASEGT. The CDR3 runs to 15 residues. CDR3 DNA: TGTGCCAGCAGTGAATTCTCCCCTGCGGATCAGCCCCAGCATTTT. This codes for CASSEFSPADQPQHF.

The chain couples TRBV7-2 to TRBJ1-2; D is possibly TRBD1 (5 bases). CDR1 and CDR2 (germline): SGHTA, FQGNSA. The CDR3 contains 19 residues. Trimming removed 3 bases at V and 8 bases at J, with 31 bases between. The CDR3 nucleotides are TGTGCCAGCAGCTTGGTTATGTCCGGTTCAGGGAAAGAAGCCAAGGGCTACACCTTC. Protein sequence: CASSLVMSGSGKEAKGYTF.

This CDR3 reads CANSLRGGYEQYF. The CDR3 nucleotides are TGTGCCAACAGCCTGAGGGGAGGCTACGAGCAGTACTTC. This chain connects TRBV10-3 to TRBJ2-7, with D maybe TRBD2 (6 bases). The CDR3 runs to 13 residues. Germline V CDR1 and CDR2: ENHRY, SYGVKD. The V gene lost 10 bases and the J gene lost 3 bases, with 16 bases spanning the gap.

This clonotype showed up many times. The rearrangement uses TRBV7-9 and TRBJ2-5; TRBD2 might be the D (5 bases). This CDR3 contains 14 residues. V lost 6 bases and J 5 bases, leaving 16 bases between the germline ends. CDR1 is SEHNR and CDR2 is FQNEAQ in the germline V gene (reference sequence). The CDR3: CASSYSPGKETQYF. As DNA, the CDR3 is TGTGCCAGCAGTTACTCGCCGGGGAAGGAGACCCAGTACTTC.

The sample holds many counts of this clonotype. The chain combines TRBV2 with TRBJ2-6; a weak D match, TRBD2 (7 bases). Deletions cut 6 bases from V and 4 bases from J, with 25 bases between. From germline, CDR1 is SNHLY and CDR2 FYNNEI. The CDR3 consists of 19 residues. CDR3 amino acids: CASSPWGPMGGRGANVLTF. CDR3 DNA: TGTGCCAGCAGCCCATGGGGGCCAATGGGGGGGCGAGGGGCCAACGTCCTGACTTTC.

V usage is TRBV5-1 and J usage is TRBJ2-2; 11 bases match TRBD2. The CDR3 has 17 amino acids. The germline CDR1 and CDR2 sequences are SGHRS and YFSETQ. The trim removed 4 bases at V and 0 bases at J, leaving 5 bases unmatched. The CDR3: CASSPTSGSPNTGELFF. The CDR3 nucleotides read TGCGCCAGCAGCCCTACTAGCGGGAGTCCGAACACCGGGGAGCTGTTTTTT.

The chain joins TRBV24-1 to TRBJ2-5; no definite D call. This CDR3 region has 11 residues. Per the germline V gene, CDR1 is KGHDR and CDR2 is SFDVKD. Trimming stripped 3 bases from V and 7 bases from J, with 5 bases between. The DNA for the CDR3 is TGTGCCACCAGTGATCGCGGGACCCAGTACTTC. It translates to CATSDRGTQYF.

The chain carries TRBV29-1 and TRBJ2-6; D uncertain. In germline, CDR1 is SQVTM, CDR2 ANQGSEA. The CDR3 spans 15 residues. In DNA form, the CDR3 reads TGCAGTTATAGGGCGGTCCGCTCTGGGGCCAACGTCCTGACTTTC. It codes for CSYRAVRSGANVLTF.

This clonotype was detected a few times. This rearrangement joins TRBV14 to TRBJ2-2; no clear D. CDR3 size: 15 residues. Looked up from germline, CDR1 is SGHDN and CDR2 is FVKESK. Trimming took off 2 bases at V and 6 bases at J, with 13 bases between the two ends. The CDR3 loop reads CASSQFLEQPGELFF. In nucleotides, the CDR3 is TGTGCCAGCAGCCAATTTTTGGAACAGCCCGGGGAGCTGTTTTTT.

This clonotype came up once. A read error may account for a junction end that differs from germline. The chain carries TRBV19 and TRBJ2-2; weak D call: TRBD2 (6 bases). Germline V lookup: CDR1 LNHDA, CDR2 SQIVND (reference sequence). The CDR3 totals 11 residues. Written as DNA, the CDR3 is TGTGCCAGTAGTATAGTGGGGGGGCTGTTTTTT. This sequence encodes CASSIVGGLFF.

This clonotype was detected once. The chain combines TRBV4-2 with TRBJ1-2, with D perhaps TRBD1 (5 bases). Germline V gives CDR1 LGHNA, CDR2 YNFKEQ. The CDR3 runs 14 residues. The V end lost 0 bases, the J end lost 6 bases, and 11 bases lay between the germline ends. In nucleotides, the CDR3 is TGTGCCAGCAGCCAAGATCCGGGGGAGAATGGCTACACCTTC. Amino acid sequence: CASSQDPGENGYTF.

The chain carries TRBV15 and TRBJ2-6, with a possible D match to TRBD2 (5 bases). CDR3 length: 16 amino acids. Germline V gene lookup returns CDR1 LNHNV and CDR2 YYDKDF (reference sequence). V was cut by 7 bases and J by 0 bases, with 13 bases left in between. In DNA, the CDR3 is TGTGCCACCACTAGCCGGTCTAGCTCTGGGGCCAACGTCCTGACTTTC. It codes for CATTSRSSSGANVLTF.

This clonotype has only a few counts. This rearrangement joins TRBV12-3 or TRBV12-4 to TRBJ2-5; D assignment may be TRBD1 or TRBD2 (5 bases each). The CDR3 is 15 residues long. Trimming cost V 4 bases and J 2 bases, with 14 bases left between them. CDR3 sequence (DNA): TGTGCCAGCAGTTACCCCCGGGACGGACAAGAGACCCAGTACTTC. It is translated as CASSYPRDGQETQYF.

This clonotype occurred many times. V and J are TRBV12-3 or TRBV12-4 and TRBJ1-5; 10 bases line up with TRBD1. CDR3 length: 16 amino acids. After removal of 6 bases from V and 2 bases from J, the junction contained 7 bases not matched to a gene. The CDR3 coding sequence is TGTGCCAGCAGAGACAGGGGGCGATCTGGCAATCAGCCCCAGCATTTT. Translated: CASRDRGRSGNQPQHF.

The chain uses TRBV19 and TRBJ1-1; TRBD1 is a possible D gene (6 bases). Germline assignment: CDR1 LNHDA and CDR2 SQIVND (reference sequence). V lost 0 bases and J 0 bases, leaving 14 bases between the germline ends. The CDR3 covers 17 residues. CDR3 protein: CASSIDRGQLMNTEAFF. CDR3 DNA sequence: TGTGCCAGTAGTATAGATCGAGGACAGCTCATGAACACTGAAGCTTTCTTT. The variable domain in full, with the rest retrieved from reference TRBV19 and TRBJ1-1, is DGGITQSPKYLFRKEGQNVTLSCEQNLNHDAMYWYRQDPGQGLRLIYYSQIVNDFQKGDIAEGYSVSREKKESFPLTVTSAQKNPTAFYLCASSIDRGQLMNTEAFFGQGTRLTVV.

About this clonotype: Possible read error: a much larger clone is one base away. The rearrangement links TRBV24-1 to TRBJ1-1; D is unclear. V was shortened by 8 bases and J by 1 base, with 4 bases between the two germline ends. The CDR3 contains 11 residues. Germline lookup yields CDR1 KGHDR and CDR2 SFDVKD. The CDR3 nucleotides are TGTGCCACCACCAGGAACACTGAAGCTTTCTTT. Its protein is CATTRNTEAFF.

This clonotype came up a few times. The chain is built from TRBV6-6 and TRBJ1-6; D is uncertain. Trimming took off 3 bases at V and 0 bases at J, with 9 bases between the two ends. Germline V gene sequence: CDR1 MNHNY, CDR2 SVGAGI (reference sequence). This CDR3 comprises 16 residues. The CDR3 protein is CASSYTASSYNSPLHF. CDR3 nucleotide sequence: TGTGCCAGCAGTTATACAGCGAGCTCCTATAATTCACCCCTCCACTTT.

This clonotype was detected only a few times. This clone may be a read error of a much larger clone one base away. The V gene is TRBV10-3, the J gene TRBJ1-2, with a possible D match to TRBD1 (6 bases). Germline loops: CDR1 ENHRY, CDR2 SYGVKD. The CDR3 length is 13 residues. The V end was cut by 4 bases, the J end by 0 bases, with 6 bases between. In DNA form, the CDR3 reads TGTGCCATCAGTGGGACAGCTAACTATGGCTACACCTTC. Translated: CAISGTANYGYTF.

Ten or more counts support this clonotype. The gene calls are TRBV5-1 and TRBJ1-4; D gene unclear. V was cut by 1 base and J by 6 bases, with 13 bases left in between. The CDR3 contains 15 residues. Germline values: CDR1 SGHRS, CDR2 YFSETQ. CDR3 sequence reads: CASSLTAFRDEKLFF. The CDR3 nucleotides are TGCGCCAGCAGCTTGACGGCCTTTCGGGATGAAAAACTGTTTTTT.